Sequencing of this T cell receptor beta chain was carried out in a study of blood T cell repertoires in COVID-19. Study context: From T cells, B-cell-depleted T cells, or PBMCs came the material, which was cDNA or gDNA.

Per the germline V gene, CDR1 is MNHEY and CDR2 is SVGEGT. The CDR3 has 15 amino acids. J was trimmed by 0 bases and V by 2 bases; bases with no gene match: 3. Patients at the Seattle site were enrolled during active infection and followed longitudinally. TCRdb keeps only in-frame clones here, not all; method: immunoSEQ multiplex PCR. The sample has 350,000 to 500,000 clones, around 90% seen once; the top ten hold 0.8% to 1%. The sequence derives from a man between 18 and 29 years old with COVID-19, enrolled during active disease. Sequencing used peripheral blood. The chain is built from TRBV6-2 or TRBV6-3 and TRBJ2-7; 8 positions match TRBD2. The CDR3 is CASSYGSGSSYEQYF. In DNA form, the CDR3 reads TGTGCCAGCAGTTACGGGAGCGGGAGCTCCTACGAGCAGTACTTC.